The source of this TCR beta chain is a study of T cell changes during pregnancy in multiple sclerosis (dated by TCRdb to the late 2010s). The study in broad terms: The study looked at changes in the T cell repertoire across pregnancy in women with multiple sclerosis.

In regard to this clone: No antigen is known for it. Nothing much larger sits one base from this clone, and base qualities are not available.

Library generation was performed with the immunoSEQ multiplex PCR assay. The table was pulled from immuneACCESS by TCRdb, which kept in-frame rearrangements only. Such tables lose some clones; where checked, under half of the loss comes from unresolved V genes, and the rest has no known cause. The sample table holds more than 70,000 clones, of which 90% to 95% were seen once. The biggest ten clones account for 1.5% to 2% of the sample. The sequenced sample was peripheral blood, obtained after pregnancy. This receptor was obtained from a female donor in good health, enrolled as a control in a pregnancy study.

The CDR3: CASKSGTGSNQPQHF. The nucleotide sequence reads as follows: TGTGCCAGTAAATCCGGGACAGGTAGCAATCAGCCCCAGCATTTT. The chain links TRBV27 with TRBJ1-5; 8 bases in the middle match TRBD1. From its cysteine to its phenylalanine, the CDR3 spans 15 amino acids. Only the CDR3 part of the read is kept: 45 bases, read in frame from the first base. CDR1 and CDR2 (MNHEY, SMNVEV) derive from the germline V gene (reference sequence). V is trimmed back by 9 bases and J by 0 bases, and the junction contains 7 bases that no gene match accounts for.